The T cell receptor (beta chain) under discussion was sequenced for a study of CD8 T cells in ankylosing spondylitis. Generation of TCR beta libraries employed quantitative 5'-RACE incorporating molecular barcodes. TCRdb re-analysed the 5' RACE reads in MiXCR, keeping a single row per CDR3 protein. The table records 35,000 to 40,000 distinct CDR3 sequences, approximately 17% of them present only once. Comments on this clonotype: Its antigen is not known.

Study results and limitations: What appeared characteristic of ankylosing spondylitis blood was a TCR beta motif of several highly homologous variants.

The CDR3 contains 17 residues. Trimming removed 0 bases from V and 1 base from J, with 15 bases in between. The V gene's germline CDR1 is LGHNA and CDR2 YSLEER. The source is a male donor with ankylosing spondylitis or in good health (not recorded which). The V and J genes are TRBV4-3 and TRBJ1-1, with D perhaps matching TRBD1 (5 bases). The specimen was blood. The CDR3 region has the DNA TGCGCCAGCAGCCAAGATGGCCGAGTCAGGGCGAACACTGAAGCTTTCTTT. It codes for CASSQDGRVRANTEAFF.